This T cell receptor (beta chain) was found in a study of cytomegalovirus exposure and HLA in healthy donors. The study ran its PCR with 60 Vbeta and 13 Jbeta primers. Generated by immunoSEQ multiplex PCR, the TCRdb table keeps only in-frame clones and is missing some. The sample lists tens of thousands of clones, roughly 84% seen once, with 2.5% to 3.5% in the top ten. The CDR3 runs to 14 residues. Germline V lookup: CDR1 MNHEY, CDR2 SVGAGI. The specimen sequenced was PBMCs. The rearrangement links TRBV6-5 to TRBJ1-2; 9 positions match TRBD1. The TCR originated in a man aged 25-45 years in good health and CMV-seronegative. Here the CDR3 reads CAAGGTGSNYGYTF. CDR3 bases: TGTGCTGCTGGGGGGACAGGGTCTAACTATGGCTACACCTTC.